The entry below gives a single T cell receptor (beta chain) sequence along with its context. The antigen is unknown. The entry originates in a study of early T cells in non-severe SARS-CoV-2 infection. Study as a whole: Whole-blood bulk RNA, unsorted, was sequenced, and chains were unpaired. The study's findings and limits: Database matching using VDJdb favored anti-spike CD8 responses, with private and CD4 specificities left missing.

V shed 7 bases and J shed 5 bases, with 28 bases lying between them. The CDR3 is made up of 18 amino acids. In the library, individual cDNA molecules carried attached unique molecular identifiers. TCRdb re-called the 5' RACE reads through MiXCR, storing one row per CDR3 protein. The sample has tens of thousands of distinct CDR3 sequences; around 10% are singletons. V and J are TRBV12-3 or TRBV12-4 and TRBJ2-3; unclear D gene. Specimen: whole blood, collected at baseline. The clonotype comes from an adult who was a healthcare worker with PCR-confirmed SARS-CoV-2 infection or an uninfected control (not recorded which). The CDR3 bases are TGTGCCAGCACGGTGGGCTCCCATTTCCGACCCGCTGAAGATACGCAGTATTTT. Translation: CASTVGSHFRPAEDTQYF.